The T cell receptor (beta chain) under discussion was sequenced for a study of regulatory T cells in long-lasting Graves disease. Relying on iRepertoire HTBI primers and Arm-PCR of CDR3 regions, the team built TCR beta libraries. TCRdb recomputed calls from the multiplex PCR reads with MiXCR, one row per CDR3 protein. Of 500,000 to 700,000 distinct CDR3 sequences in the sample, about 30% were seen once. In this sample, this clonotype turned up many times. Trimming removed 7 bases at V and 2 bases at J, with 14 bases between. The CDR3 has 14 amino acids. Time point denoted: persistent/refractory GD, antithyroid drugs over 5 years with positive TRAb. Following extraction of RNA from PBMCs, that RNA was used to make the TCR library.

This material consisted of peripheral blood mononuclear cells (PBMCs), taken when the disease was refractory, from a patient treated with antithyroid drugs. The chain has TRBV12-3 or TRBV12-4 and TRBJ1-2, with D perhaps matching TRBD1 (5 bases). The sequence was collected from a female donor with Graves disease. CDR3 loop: CASTPRRGNYGYTF. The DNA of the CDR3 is TGTGCCAGCACCCCTCGTCGGGGGAACTATGGCTACACCTTC.